These T cell receptor beta chains were read from a single sample in a study of T cell responses to AZD1222 COVID-19 vaccine. Assay: immunoSEQ multiplex PCR; the TCRdb copy retains only in-frame clones and omits some. This table has fewer than 100,000 clones, 85% to 90% appearing once. This sample comprised peripheral blood, obtained 28 days after the second AZD1222 dose. These receptors originate from an adult who received the AZD1222 COVID-19 vaccine. The CDR3 runs from the conserved cysteine through the conserved F or W. The D gene is left open where the match is weak. Size is omitted from some rows. Given values are once, few, many or a class for expanded clones.

CDR3 DNA: TGCGCCAGCAGCCAAGATCGGAGCGGCGGGGTTGAGCAGTTCTTC
CDR3 protein: CASSQDRSGGVEQFF
clone size: -
V gene: TRBV4-3
D gene: -
J gene: TRBJ2-1

CDR3 DNA: TGTGCCACCAGTGATAGTAGCGGGGGGCTTCCTAGCACAGATACGCAGTATTTT
CDR3 protein: CATSDSSGGLPSTDTQYF
clone size: -
V gene: TRBV24-1
D gene: TRBD2
J gene: TRBJ2-3

CDR3 DNA: TGCGCCAGCAGCAATCCAGGGTACGAGCAGTACTTC
CDR3 protein: CASSNPGYEQYF
clone size: -
V gene: TRBV4-1
D gene: -
J gene: TRBJ2-7

CDR3 DNA: TGCGCCAGCAAGTTTGCGGGGCAGGGTGAAGCTTTCTTT
CDR3 protein: CASKFAGQGEAFF
clone size: -
V gene: TRBV4-1
D gene: -
J gene: TRBJ1-1

CDR3 DNA: TGTGCCAGCAGCTTGCCGCTGGGGGCCTTAGGGTCTGGAAACACCATATATTTT
CDR3 protein: CASSLPLGALGSGNTIYF
clone size: -
V gene: TRBV5-6
D gene: -
J gene: TRBJ1-3

CDR3 DNA: TGTGCCAGCAGCTCGGAGACAGGCTTTGGAACGAATTTGGTCTTC
CDR3 protein: CASSSETGFGTNLVF
clone size: -
V gene: TRBV5-5
D gene: -
J gene: TRBJ2-1

CDR3 DNA: TGTGCCAGCAGCTTGTCTGACAGGCCCCTCTACGAGCAGTACTTC
CDR3 protein: CASSLSDRPLYEQYF
clone size: -
V gene: TRBV5-6
D gene: -
J gene: TRBJ2-7

CDR3 DNA: TGCAGCGACGAGGCGGGTAAAAGGCGGGAAAAACTGTTTTTT
CDR3 protein: CSDEAGKRREKLFF
clone size: -
V gene: TRBV29-1
D gene: -
J gene: TRBJ1-4

CDR3 DNA: TGTGCCAGCAGTTCCGGGTTGGGCTACACCTTC
CDR3 protein: CASSSGLGYTF
clone size: once
V gene: TRBV12-3/TRBV12-4
D gene: -
J gene: TRBJ1-2

CDR3 DNA: TGTGCCATCAGTGACGGGGTGGGAGGCTGGCAGTACTTC
CDR3 protein: CAISDGVGGWQYF
clone size: -
V gene: TRBV10-3
D gene: -
J gene: TRBJ2-7

CDR3 DNA: TGTGCCAGCAGTCGGAGGGTGGAAACTGAAGCTTTCTTT
CDR3 protein: CASSRRVETEAFF
clone size: -
V gene: TRBV25-1
D gene: -
J gene: TRBJ1-1

CDR3 DNA: TGTGCCAGCGGCGTCAGAACTACTCGCAATCAGCCCCAGCATTTT
CDR3 protein: CASGVRTTRNQPQHF
clone size: once
V gene: TRBV28
D gene: -
J gene: TRBJ1-5

CDR3 DNA: TGCAGCGTCCCACAGGGGGCGACCAATGAGCAGTTCTTC
CDR3 protein: CSVPQGATNEQFF
clone size: -
V gene: TRBV29-1
D gene: TRBD1
J gene: TRBJ2-1

CDR3 DNA: TGTGCCAGCTCCGAGACGGCCTATAATTCACCCCTCCACTTT
CDR3 protein: CASSETAYNSPLHF
clone size: once
V gene: TRBV4-2
D gene: -
J gene: TRBJ1-6

CDR3 DNA: TGTGCCAGCAGTTCGGGACCTCCGTCCGGGGACATCTATCAGCCCCAGCATTTT
CDR3 protein: CASSSGPPSGDIYQPQHF
clone size: -
V gene: TRBV28
D gene: -
J gene: TRBJ1-5

CDR3 DNA: TGTGCCAGCAGCCAAGCCGGGACAGGGCCCTACGAGCAGTACTTC
CDR3 protein: CASSQAGTGPYEQYF
clone size: -
V gene: TRBV3-1/TRBV3-2
D gene: TRBD1
J gene: TRBJ2-7

CDR3 DNA: TGTGCCAGCAGCTCCCTGTGGGGCGGGGGGGCGGATACGCAGTATTTT
CDR3 protein: CASSSLWGGGADTQYF
clone size: -
V gene: TRBV7-3
D gene: TRBD2
J gene: TRBJ2-3

CDR3 DNA: TGTGCCTGGACCAGGGGGTCTGGAAACACCATATATTTT
CDR3 protein: CAWTRGSGNTIYF
clone size: -
V gene: TRBV30
D gene: TRBD1
J gene: TRBJ1-3

CDR3 DNA: TGTGCCAGCAGTCCCTACCCCTACGAGCAGTACTTC
CDR3 protein: CASSPYPYEQYF
clone size: -
V gene: TRBV28
D gene: -
J gene: TRBJ2-7

CDR3 DNA: TGTGCCAGCTCACCGGGACAGGTTGGGACCTACGAGCAGTACTTC
CDR3 protein: CASSPGQVGTYEQYF
clone size: once
V gene: TRBV18
D gene: TRBD1
J gene: TRBJ2-7

CDR3 DNA: TGTGCCAGCAGTGAACTCCCGGGAGCGAAAGAGACCCAGTACTTC
CDR3 protein: CASSELPGAKETQYF
clone size: -
V gene: TRBV28
D gene: -
J gene: TRBJ2-5

CDR3 DNA: TGTGCCACCAGTGCCGGCTCCGGCGGGTCCAGCGAGCAGTACTTC
CDR3 protein: CATSAGSGGSSEQYF
clone size: -
V gene: TRBV24-1
D gene: -
J gene: TRBJ2-7

CDR3 DNA: TGTGCCAGCATCGACAGGGGAAGGTTAATCGGGGAGCTGTTTTTT
CDR3 protein: CASIDRGRLIGELFF
clone size: -
V gene: TRBV28
D gene: TRBD1
J gene: TRBJ2-2

CDR3 DNA: TGTGCCAGCAACAGACCGGGTTTTAACTATGGCTACACCTTC
CDR3 protein: CASNRPGFNYGYTF
clone size: -
V gene: TRBV6-5
D gene: -
J gene: TRBJ1-2

CDR3 DNA: TGTGCCAGTAGTTACAGAGCAACTAATGAAAAACTGTTTTTT
CDR3 protein: CASSYRATNEKLFF
clone size: -
V gene: TRBV19
D gene: -
J gene: TRBJ1-4

CDR3 DNA: TGTGCCAGCAGCCAACAGGGAAACTATGGCTACACCTTC
CDR3 protein: CASSQQGNYGYTF
clone size: -
V gene: TRBV3-1/TRBV3-2
D gene: -
J gene: TRBJ1-2

CDR3 DNA: TGTGCCTGGAGTAAAGGGTCGGATGAAAAACTGTTTTTT
CDR3 protein: CAWSKGSDEKLFF
clone size: -
V gene: TRBV30
D gene: -
J gene: TRBJ1-4

CDR3 DNA: TGTGCCAGCAGCCCGGGGACCCGTTTCAATCAGCCCCAGCATTTT
CDR3 protein: CASSPGTRFNQPQHF
clone size: -
V gene: TRBV7-2
D gene: -
J gene: TRBJ1-5

CDR3 DNA: TGTGCCACCAGCCCACGGACTAGAGGCACAGATACGCAGTATTTT
CDR3 protein: CATSPRTRGTDTQYF
clone size: -
V gene: TRBV15
D gene: TRBD2
J gene: TRBJ2-3

CDR3 DNA: TGTGCCAGCAGCCCAGGGGGCCCCCATTCACCCCTCCACTTT
CDR3 protein: CASSPGGPHSPLHF
clone size: -
V gene: TRBV6-6
D gene: TRBD1
J gene: TRBJ1-6

CDR3 DNA: TGTGCCAGCAGCTTGGTACAGGGCCGTTGGGTCGGGGAGCTGTTTTTT
CDR3 protein: CASSLVQGRWVGELFF
clone size: -
V gene: TRBV5-5
D gene: -
J gene: TRBJ2-2

CDR3 DNA: TGTGCCAGCAGGGGACAGGGAAGGGATGGCTACACCTTC
CDR3 protein: CASRGQGRDGYTF
clone size: -
V gene: TRBV28
D gene: TRBD1
J gene: TRBJ1-2

CDR3 DNA: TGTGCCAGCAGCTTTTCCCGGGACACTGAAGCTTTCTTT
CDR3 protein: CASSFSRDTEAFF
clone size: -
V gene: TRBV7-3
D gene: -
J gene: TRBJ1-1

CDR3 DNA: TGTGCCAGCAGCTTACAGGGATCGGGATACAATGAGCAGTTCTTC
CDR3 protein: CASSLQGSGYNEQFF
clone size: -
V gene: TRBV7-9
D gene: -
J gene: TRBJ2-1

CDR3 DNA: TGTGCCAGCAGTTTTAGGGGCAGGGGAACCCTAAGCTATGGCTACACCTTC
CDR3 protein: CASSFRGRGTLSYGYTF
clone size: -
V gene: TRBV27
D gene: -
J gene: TRBJ1-2

CDR3 DNA: TGTGCCAGCAGCGACAGGGGGCGGTCGAACACCGGGGAGCTGTTTTTT
CDR3 protein: CASSDRGRSNTGELFF
clone size: -
V gene: TRBV9
D gene: TRBD1
J gene: TRBJ2-2

CDR3 DNA: TGTGCCTGGAGTGTTGGCAGCCCTTATGGTCAGCCCCAGCATTTT
CDR3 protein: CAWSVGSPYGQPQHF
clone size: -
V gene: TRBV30
D gene: -
J gene: TRBJ1-5

CDR3 DNA: TGCGCCAGCAGGGGGGACAGGACGAATCAGCCCCAGCATTTT
CDR3 protein: CASRGDRTNQPQHF
clone size: -
V gene: TRBV5-1
D gene: TRBD1
J gene: TRBJ1-5

CDR3 DNA: TGTGCCTGGAGCCCCGCCGGAACCCGATATCAGCCCCAGCATTTT
CDR3 protein: CAWSPAGTRYQPQHF
clone size: -
V gene: TRBV30
D gene: -
J gene: TRBJ1-5

CDR3 DNA: TGTGCCAGTAGTATTACGGAGAGCTCCTACAATGAGCAGTTCTTC
CDR3 protein: CASSITESSYNEQFF
clone size: -
V gene: TRBV19
D gene: -
J gene: TRBJ2-1

CDR3 DNA: TGCAGCGCCACCATGGGGGGTCTAGCCTACGAGCAGTACTTC
CDR3 protein: CSATMGGLAYEQYF
clone size: once
V gene: TRBV29-1
D gene: -
J gene: TRBJ2-7

CDR3 DNA: TGTGCCAGCTCACCGGACAGGGGAGGTGAAAAACTGTTTTTT
CDR3 protein: CASSPDRGGEKLFF
clone size: -
V gene: TRBV18
D gene: TRBD1
J gene: TRBJ1-4

CDR3 DNA: TGTGCCAGCAGCCAAGATTTGAGGAACACTGAAGCTTTCTTT
CDR3 protein: CASSQDLRNTEAFF
clone size: -
V gene: TRBV4-2
D gene: -
J gene: TRBJ1-1

CDR3 DNA: TGTGCCAGCAGCACCTACCACGGAGGGGCGTCGGACCTCTATGGCTACACCTTC
CDR3 protein: CASSTYHGGASDLYGYTF
clone size: -
V gene: TRBV11-2
D gene: -
J gene: TRBJ1-2

CDR3 DNA: TGTGCCAGCACCAAAAACGGGGTCAGGGAGACCCAGTACTTC
CDR3 protein: CASTKNGVRETQYF
clone size: -
V gene: TRBV6-5
D gene: -
J gene: TRBJ2-5